In its sample, the clone carrying this T cell receptor (beta chain) was seen a few times. Its specificity is unknown. This specimen belongs to a study of OX40 agonist ivuxolimab in advanced cancers. The overall study: Of mixed ages from about 23 to 90 and averaging 60 years, the group was around 78% male.

General observations from the study: Clones of CD4+ and CD8+ blood T cells grew by week 6 at doses of 0.1 to 3.0 mg/kg. Which antigen the expanded peripheral T cells recognized is unknown.

Individuals having autoimmune disease history or systemic immunosuppression were not enrolled. Generated by immunoSEQ multiplex PCR, the TCRdb table keeps only in-frame clones and is missing some. The data show more than 70,000 clones, about 85% seen once. Germline-derived CDR1 and CDR2 are MNHNS and SASEGT. The V end was cut by 0 bases, the J end by 6 bases, with 19 bases between. The CDR3 has 17 amino acids. The sequencing used CD4+ or CD8+ T cells sorted from blood, collected in a trial of the OX40 agonist ivuxolimab. The source is an adult with an advanced solid tumor such as melanoma, head and neck, liver or kidney cancer. This sequence joins TRBV6-1 and TRBJ2-3; D is unclear. CDR3 residues: CASSEALQSTVGDTQYF. The CDR3 nucleotides are TGTGCCAGCAGTGAAGCGCTTCAATCCACAGTCGGGGATACGCAGTATTTT.